The clone carrying this T cell receptor beta chain showed up many times. This sample is drawn from a study of human T cells and chemical hapten exposure. Trimming took off 5 bases at V and 7 bases at J, with 21 bases between the two ends. The CDR3 runs to 16 residues. Germline lookup yields CDR1 SEHNR and CDR2 FQNEAQ (reference sequence). Sample time point: patch test 1, 2 weeks after DPC sensitization. Treatment of the sample: therapeutic diphenylcyclopropenone sensitization with weekly scalp DPC. TCRdb reanalysed the RACE reads using MiXCR and keeps one entry per CDR3 protein. Here the sample spans around 120,000 distinct CDR3 sequences, 12% to 15% being singletons.

The V gene is TRBV7-9, the J gene TRBJ2-1; D perhaps matches TRBD2 (6 bases). The sequence was collected from a man aged 18 to 35 with alopecia areata. Some clones in this sample may be carry-over from other donors' samples. Sequencing was performed on whole blood, taken in connection with sensitization to the hapten diphenylcyclopropenone (DPC). As DNA, the CDR3 is TGTGCCAGCAGCCCCCGTCGGGGGTCAGCATTGAATGAGCAGTTCTTC. It is translated as CASSPRRGSALNEQFF.